This T cell receptor beta chain was observed in a study of CXCR3 chemokines and chemotherapy response in bladder cancer (dated by TCRdb to the early 2020s). Regarding the research as a whole: The study examined whether intratumoral CXCR3 chemokine system activity predicted chemotherapy response in human bladder cancer.

The V end gives up 8 bases and the J end 1 base, leaving 11 bases in the junction not matched to a gene. Sequences MNHNS (CDR1) and SASEGT (CDR2) are obtained from the germline V gene. There are 16 amino acids in the CDR3, from cysteine to phenylalanine inclusive. Kept here is only the CDR3 DNA, which spans 48 bases and is read in frame from base 1. Receptor amplification or capture employed PCR. TCRdb shows the sequencer as Illumina HiSeq 2500. The public reads were quality trimmed at Q25 with fastp and then assembled into clones with MiXCR by TCRdb, keeping productive beta chains. Each record represents a unique CDR3 protein, reported with the most common genes and DNA among its rows. The sample table shows 8,000 or so distinct CDR3 sequences, and over 10% are seen once. About 16% of the sample belongs to the ten largest clones. This clonotype was seen at least ten times. Its antigen has not been determined. Per-nucleotide qualities are absent, and no much larger clonotype sits a single base away.

The V and J segments used are TRBV6-1 and TRBJ2-5; the junction holds 9 bases that match TRBD2. This clonotype was obtained from a human donor with bladder cancer that responded to neoadjuvant chemotherapy. Sample collection was performed from a patient whose treatment included neoadjuvant chemotherapy. The CDR3 reads CASALDRGGAQETQYF. The sequenced DNA: TGTGCCAGCGCCCTGGACCGCGGGGGGGCCCAAGAGACCCAGTACTTC.